The 8 T cell receptor beta chains reported below all come from one sample, sequenced in a study of cytomegalovirus exposure and HLA in healthy donors. 60 Vbeta and 13 Jbeta primers were used in PCR. Data came from immunoSEQ multiplex PCR; TCRdb stores just in-frame clones and leaves some out. The sample includes over 100,000 clones, approximately 70% of them seen just once. Sequenced sample: PBMCs. These receptors were obtained from a woman aged 65 to 85 in good health and CMV-seropositive.

This sequence joins TRBV6-5 and TRBJ1-6, with no clear D. The CDR3 length is 14 residues. V lost 4 bases and J lost 4, with 8 bases in between. From germline, CDR1 is MNHEY and CDR2 SVGAGI. In DNA, the CDR3 is TGTGCCAGCAGTTCCGTGGAGTATAATTCACCCCTCCACTTT. Translating it yields CASSSVEYNSPLHF.

The CDR3 protein is CASSPATTYEQYF. The CDR3 DNA is TGTGCCAGCAGCCCAGCTACTACCTACGAGCAGTACTTC. The V gene is TRBV7-6, the J gene TRBJ2-7; D remains ambiguous. Trimming removed 5 bases at V and 2 bases at J, with 10 bases between. This CDR3 has 13 residues. Germline-derived CDR1 and CDR2 are SGHVS and FNYEAQ.

The J gene is TRBJ1-1, the V gene TRBV7-9, with 12 nucleotides matching TRBD1. Unmatched junction bases numbered 1, after V lost 3 bases and J lost 2 bases. The CDR3 loop spans 15 amino acids. The germline CDR1 and CDR2 sequences are SEHNR and FQNEAQ (reference sequence). The CDR3 here is CASSFGTGGNTEAFF. The CDR3 nucleotides read TGTGCCAGCAGCTTCGGGACAGGGGGCAACACTGAAGCTTTCTTT.

V gene TRBV6-6 combines with J gene TRBJ2-1, with D perhaps matching TRBD2 (6 bases). Germline CDR1 is MNHNY and CDR2 is SVGAGI (reference sequence). The V end was cut by 7 bases, the J end by 4 bases, with 17 bases between. The CDR3 sequence is 15 residues long. The CDR3 DNA is TGTGCCAGCACCCCCCACGCGGGGAAGTACAATGAGCAGTTCTTC. It yields the protein CASTPHAGKYNEQFF.

The V and J genes are TRBV15 and TRBJ1-6; D is possibly TRBD1 (6 bases). The germline V gene encodes CDR1 LNHNV and CDR2 YYDKDF (reference sequence). This CDR3 comprises 14 residues. Trimming pared 1 base from V and 5 bases from J, leaving 6 bases between. The CDR3 loop is CATSRGQDNSPLHF. The CDR3 DNA follows: TGTGCCACCAGCAGAGGACAGGATAATTCACCCCTCCACTTT.

The genes are TRBV7-8 and TRBJ2-5, with 7 nucleotides matching TRBD1. V shed 3 bases, J shed 3 bases, and the junction held 7 bases outside the gene matches. The CDR3 covers 15 residues. The V gene's germline CDR1 is SGHVS and CDR2 FQNEAQ. The CDR3 DNA reads TGTGCCAGCAGCTTGGGTCAGGGGGAAAAAGAGACCCAGTACTTC. Its translation: CASSLGQGEKETQYF.

The genes are TRBV5-1 and TRBJ2-7, with a possible D match to TRBD2 (7 bases). The CDR3 totals 13 residues. V gave up 7 bases and J gave up 1 base, with 12 bases separating them. The germline gives CDR1 SGHRS, CDR2 YFSETQ. The CDR3 region is CASRKGGSYEQYF. CDR3 DNA sequence: TGCGCCAGCCGAAAGGGGGGGTCCTACGAGCAGTACTTC. Full variable domain (remainder filled in from reference TRBV5-1 and TRBJ2-7): KAGVTQTPRYLIKTRGQQVTLSCSPISGHRSVSWYQQTPGQGLQFLFEYFSETQRNKGNFPGRFSGRQFSNSRSEMNVSTLELGDSALYLCASRKGGSYEQYFGPGTRLTVT.

The chain joins TRBV5-1 to TRBJ2-3; 10 nucleotides line up with TRBD2. Germline V gene data show CDR1 as SGHRS and CDR2 as YFSETQ. V lost 4 bases and J lost 2; bases outside the gene matches: 4. The CDR3 is made up of 15 amino acids. For the CDR3, the DNA is TGCGCCAGCAGCATTAGCGGGGGGTACACAGATACGCAGTATTTT. It translates to CASSISGGYTDTQYF.